This T cell receptor beta chain was sequenced for a study of identical twins. In TCRdb, the 5' RACE reads were re-called with MiXCR into one record per CDR3 protein. There are approximately 470,000 distinct CDR3 sequences in the sample; approximately 15% occur only once, and 0.5% to 0.65% lies in the top ten. This CDR3 comprises 12 residues. Germline V gene sequence: CDR1 DFQATT, CDR2 SNEGSKA (reference sequence). V shed 3 bases and J shed 4 bases, with 10 bases lying between them. These same records also appear under a second study, on yellow fever vaccine responses in identical twins.

Material for sequencing was CD4+ T cells sorted from blood. The clonotype originates from a woman younger than 30 in good health. The chain links TRBV20-1 to TRBJ2-7; unclear D gene. The CDR3 reads CSARSFRYEQYF. CDR3 DNA sequence: TGCAGTGCTAGGTCCTTTCGATACGAGCAGTACTTC.